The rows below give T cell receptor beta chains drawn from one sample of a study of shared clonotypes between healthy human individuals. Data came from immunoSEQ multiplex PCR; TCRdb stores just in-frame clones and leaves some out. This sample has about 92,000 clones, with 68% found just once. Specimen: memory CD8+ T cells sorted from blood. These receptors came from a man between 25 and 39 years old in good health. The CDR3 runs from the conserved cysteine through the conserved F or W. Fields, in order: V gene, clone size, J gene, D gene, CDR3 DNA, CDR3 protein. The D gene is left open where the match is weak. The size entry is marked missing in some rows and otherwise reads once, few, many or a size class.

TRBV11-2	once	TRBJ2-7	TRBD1	TGTGCCAGCAGCGGGGACAGGGGACGGGCTCTCTACGAGCAGTACTTC	CASSGDRGRALYEQYF
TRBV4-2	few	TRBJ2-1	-	TGTGCCAGCAGCCAAGAATGGGCACTAGCAAATGAGCAGTTCTTC	CASSQEWALANEQFF
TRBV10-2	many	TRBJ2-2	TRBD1	TGCGCCAGCAGGGATCCAGACAGGGGGCACGGCACCGGGGAGCTGTTTTTT	CASRDPDRGHGTGELFF
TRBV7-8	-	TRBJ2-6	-	TGTGCCAGCACCTTTCAGGGAGAAGAAAGCTCTGGGGCCAACGTCCTGACTTTC	CASTFQGEESSGANVLTF
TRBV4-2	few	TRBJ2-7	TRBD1	TGTGCCAGCAGCTTGGCCTCGGGGACAGGAGTCTTTGAGCAGTACTTC	CASSLASGTGVFEQYF
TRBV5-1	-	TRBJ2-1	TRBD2	TGCGCCAGCAGCTTGTTACCAGCGGGAGACAATGAGCAGTTCTTC	CASSLLPAGDNEQFF
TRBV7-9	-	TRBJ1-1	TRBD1	TGTGCCAGCAGCCTACCCACAGGGGTTCGGACTGAAGCTTTCTTT	CASSLPTGVRTEAFF
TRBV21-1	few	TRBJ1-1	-	TGTGCCAGCAGTGTTATACAGGGGTTAGGGGCTTTCTTT	CASSVIQGLGAFF
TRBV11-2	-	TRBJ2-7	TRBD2	TGTGCCAGCAGCCGAGGACTAGCCCCCCACGAGCAGTACTTC	CASSRGLAPHEQYF
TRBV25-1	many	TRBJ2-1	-	TGTGCCAGCAGTGGGGAAGAGAGAGCGGTCTCCTACAATGAGCAGTTCTTC	CASSGEERAVSYNEQFF
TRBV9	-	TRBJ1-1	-	TGTGCCAGCAGCGCTGACGGAACTTACACTGAAGCTTTCTTT	CASSADGTYTEAFF
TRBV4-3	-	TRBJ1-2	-	TGCGCCAGCAGCCAAATCATGCAGCAGAACTATGGCTACACCTTC	CASSQIMQQNYGYTF
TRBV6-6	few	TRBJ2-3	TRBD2	TGTGCCAGCAGTTTTCGGGAGGTCGCGGATACGCAGTATTTT	CASSFREVADTQYF
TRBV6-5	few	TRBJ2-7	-	TGTGCCAGCAGTTGGAACAGTGCCTACGAGCAGTACTTC	CASSWNSAYEQYF
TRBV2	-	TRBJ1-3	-	TGTGCCAGCAGTGGGATCTCTGGAAACACCATATATTTT	CASSGISGNTIYF
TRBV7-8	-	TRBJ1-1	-	TGTGCCAGCAGCCCTCCGGGGACTGAAGCTTTCTTT	CASSPPGTEAFF
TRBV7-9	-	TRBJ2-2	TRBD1	TGTGCCAGCAGCATAACGGGGACAGGGCGGAGCGGGGAGCTGTTTTTT	CASSITGTGRSGELFF
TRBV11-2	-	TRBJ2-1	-	TGTGCCAGCAGGGACGGGAGCCCTTACAATGAGCAGTTCTTC	CASRDGSPYNEQFF
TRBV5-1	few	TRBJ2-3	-	TGCGCCAGCAGCTTCGTGCTAACAGATACGCAGTATTTT	CASSFVLTDTQYF
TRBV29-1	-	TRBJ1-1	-	TGCAGCGTTGACCCAGCGAACACTGAAGCTTTCTTT	CSVDPANTEAFF
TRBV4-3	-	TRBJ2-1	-	TGCGCCAGCAGCCCCGGCCCGGGGAGCTCCTACAATGAGCAGTTCTTC	CASSPGPGSSYNEQFF
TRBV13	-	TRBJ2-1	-	TGTGCCAGCAGCTTAGGCCTCGATGAGCAGTTCTTC	CASSLGLDEQFF
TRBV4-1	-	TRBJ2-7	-	TGCGCCAGCAGCCAAGAAGTCCTAGGGAGCGACGAGCAGTACTTC	CASSQEVLGSDEQYF
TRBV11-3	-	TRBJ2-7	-	TGTGCCAGCAGCCTTTCGGGACAACTCTACGAGCAGTACTTC	CASSLSGQLYEQYF
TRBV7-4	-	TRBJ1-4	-	TGTGCCAGCAGCTTAGATCCGAGGCCGGATGAAAAACTGTTTTTT	CASSLDPRPDEKLFF
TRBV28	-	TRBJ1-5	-	TGTGCCAGCAGCCTGGGGGGGAGCAATCAGCCCCAGCATTTT	CASSLGGSNQPQHF
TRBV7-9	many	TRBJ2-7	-	TGTGCCAGCAGCTTAGCACGGGGGCATAGCTCCTACGAGCAGTACTTC	CASSLARGHSSYEQYF
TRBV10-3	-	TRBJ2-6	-	TGTGCCATCTATGGGGCCAACGTCCTGACTTTC	CAIYGANVLTF
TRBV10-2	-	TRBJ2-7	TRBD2	TGCGCCAGCGATCGGGAGGGCCATCAAACCTACGAGCAGTACTTC	CASDREGHQTYEQYF
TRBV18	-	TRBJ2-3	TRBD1	TGTGCCAGCTCACCGAGGGACAGGGGGAGAACAGATACGCAGTATTTT	CASSPRDRGRTDTQYF
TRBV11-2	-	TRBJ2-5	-	TGTGCCAGCAGCTCGGAGGGGGCCGGGCAAGAGACCCAGTACTTC	CASSSEGAGQETQYF
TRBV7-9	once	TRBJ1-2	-	TGTGCCAGCAGCCGCCCCGGGGACCACTATGGCTACACCTTC	CASSRPGDHYGYTF
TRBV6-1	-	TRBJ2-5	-	TGTGCCAGCAGTCTTACGGGAGTAAAAGAGACCCAGTACTTC	CASSLTGVKETQYF
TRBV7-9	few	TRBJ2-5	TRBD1	TGTGCCAGCAGTCAGGGGGTACGAGAGACCCAGTACTTC	CASSQGVRETQYF
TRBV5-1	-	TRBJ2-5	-	TGCGCCAGCAGCTTCCTTGAGACCCAGTACTTC	CASSFLETQYF
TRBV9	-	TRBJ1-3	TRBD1	TGTGCCAGCAGCCCCCGACAGGGGCCTGGAAACACCATATATTTT	CASSPRQGPGNTIYF
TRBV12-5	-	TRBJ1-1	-	TGTGCTAGTGGTTTGGACTACACTGAAGCTTTCTTT	CASGLDYTEAFF
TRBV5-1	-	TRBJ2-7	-	TGCGCCAGCAGTTTGATACAGGGCCACGAGCAGTACTTC	CASSLIQGHEQYF
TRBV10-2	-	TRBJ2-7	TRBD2	TGCGCCAGCAGTGTCTCTAGCGGGAGGGCTTCCTACGAGCAGTACTTC	CASSVSSGRASYEQYF
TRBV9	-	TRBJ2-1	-	TGTGCCAGCAGCCCGCCGGCCAGCTCCTACAATGAGCAGTTCTTC	CASSPPASSYNEQFF
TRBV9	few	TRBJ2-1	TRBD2	TGTGCCAGCAGCGTAGAGAGCGGGAGTGCTTGGGAGCAGTTCTTC	CASSVESGSAWEQFF
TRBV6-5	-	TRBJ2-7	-	TGTGCCAGCGCGGCGGATACCTACGAGCAGTACTTC	CASAADTYEQYF
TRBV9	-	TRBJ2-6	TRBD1	TGTGCCAGCAGCGTCCCGACAGGGACCTCTGGGGCCAACGTCCTGACTTTC	CASSVPTGTSGANVLTF
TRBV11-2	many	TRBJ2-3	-	TGTGCCAGCAGCTTAGGGGGGGATACGCAGTATTTT	CASSLGGDTQYF
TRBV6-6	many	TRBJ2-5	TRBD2	TGTGCCAGCAGTTACTCGACTAGCGGGGACCAAGAGACCCAGTACTTC	CASSYSTSGDQETQYF
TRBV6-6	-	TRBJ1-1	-	TGTGCCAGCTGTTTGAGGGGGAGGACTGAAGCTTTCTTT	CASCLRGRTEAFF
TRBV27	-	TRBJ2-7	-	TGTGCCAGCAGTTTATATACCCGGGGAGGTTACGAGCAGTACTTC	CASSLYTRGGYEQYF
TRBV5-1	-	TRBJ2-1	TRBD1	TGCGCCAGCAGCTTGACCAGGGGGCATGAGCAGTTCTTC	CASSLTRGHEQFF